This T cell receptor (beta chain) was observed in a study of blood T cell repertoires in COVID-19. Study-wide context: PBMCs, B-cell-depleted T cells, or T cells provided the cDNA or gDNA that made up the material.

Repertoires were generated with immunoSEQ multiplex PCR, while TCRdb's copy carries only in-frame clones and drops some. The data hold a few hundred thousand clones, with approximately 89% observed a single time. Germline V lookup: CDR1 GTSNPN, CDR2 SVGIG (reference sequence). Trimming took 3 bases from V and 6 from J, leaving 23 bases between them. The CDR3 is 16 residues long. Each participant's cohort was designated according to participant-reported clinical history. The chain carries TRBV30 and TRBJ1-2; D is perhaps TRBD1 (5 bases). The material sequenced was PBMCs or T cells enriched from blood (not recorded which). This sequence originates from a woman in her forties with acute COVID-19. In DNA form, the CDR3 reads TGTGCCTGGAGCAGGATAGGTGATATATCAGGGAATGGCTACACCTTC. This codes for CAWSRIGDISGNGYTF.